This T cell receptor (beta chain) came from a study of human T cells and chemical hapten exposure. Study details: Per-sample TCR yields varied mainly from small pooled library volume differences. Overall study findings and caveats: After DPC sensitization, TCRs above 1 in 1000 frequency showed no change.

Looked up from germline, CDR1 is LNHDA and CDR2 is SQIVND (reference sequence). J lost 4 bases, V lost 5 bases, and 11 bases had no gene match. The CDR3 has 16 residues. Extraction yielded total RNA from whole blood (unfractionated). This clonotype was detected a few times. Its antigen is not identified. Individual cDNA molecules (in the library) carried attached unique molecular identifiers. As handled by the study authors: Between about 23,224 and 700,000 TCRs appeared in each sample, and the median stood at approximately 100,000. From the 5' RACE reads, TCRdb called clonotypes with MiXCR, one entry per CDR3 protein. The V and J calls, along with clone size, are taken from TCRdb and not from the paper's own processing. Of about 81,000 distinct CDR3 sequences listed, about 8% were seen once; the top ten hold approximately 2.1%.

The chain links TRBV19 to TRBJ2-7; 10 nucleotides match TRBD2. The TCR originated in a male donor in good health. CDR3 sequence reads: CASSSSGTSVMYEQYF. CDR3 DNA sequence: TGTGCCAGTAGTTCCTCCGGGACTAGCGTAATGTACGAGCAGTACTTC.